The rows below give T cell receptor beta chains drawn from one sample of a study of blood T cell repertoires in COVID-19. Only in-frame clones appear in the TCRdb table, and some are missing; sequencing was by immunoSEQ multiplex PCR. The sample carries over 30,000 clones, approximately 82% recorded once. Input material: peripheral blood. The source is a man at least 80 years old with active or convalescent COVID-19. CDR3s include the opening cysteine and the closing phenylalanine or tryptophan. Fields, in order: D gene, clone size, J gene, V gene, CDR3 DNA, CDR3 protein. D genes are given only for firm matches. Clone size, where shown, is once, few, many, or a class for clones that have expanded.

D: .
size: .
J: TRBJ2-3
V: TRBV11-2
DNA: TGTGCCAGCAGCTTAGGAGGGGGACAAGACACAGATACGCAGTATTTT
CDR3: CASSLGGGQDTDTQYF

D: .
size: .
J: TRBJ1-1
V: TRBV4-1
DNA: TGCGCCAGCAGCCAAGATTTTACAGGAACCATGAACACTGAAGCTTTCTTT
CDR3: CASSQDFTGTMNTEAFF

D: .
size: few
J: TRBJ2-7
V: TRBV28
DNA: TGTGCCAGCAGGGGAGCAGGGGCCTCCTACGAGCAGTACTTC
CDR3: CASRGAGASYEQYF

D: .
size: .
J: TRBJ1-6
V: TRBV15
DNA: TGTGCCACCAGCAGAGATCAAGAGGGAATCGAGTCACCCCTCCACTTT
CDR3: CATSRDQEGIESPLHF

D: TRBD2
size: .
J: TRBJ2-3
V: TRBV13
DNA: TGTGCCAGCAGCCCGCGACTAGCCACAGATACGCAGTATTTT
CDR3: CASSPRLATDTQYF

D: TRBD2
size: once
J: TRBJ2-1
V: TRBV28
DNA: TGTGCCAGCAGTTCCGTAGCGGGAGGGCCGGGCAATGAGCAGTTCTTC
CDR3: CASSSVAGGPGNEQFF

D: .
size: .
J: TRBJ2-6
V: TRBV5-6
DNA: TGTGCCAGCAGCTTGGGGGCAAGGGGCTCTGGGGCCAACGTCCTGACTTTC
CDR3: CASSLGARGSGANVLTF

D: .
size: .
J: TRBJ2-5
V: TRBV1
DNA: TGCACCAGCAGCCAACTTCCGTACCAAGAGACCCAGTACTTC
CDR3: CTSSQLPYQETQYF

D: .
size: few
J: TRBJ2-7
V: TRBV24-1
DNA: TGTGCCACCAGCCCTCGGGATACCTACGAGCAGTACTTC
CDR3: CATSPRDTYEQYF

D: TRBD1
size: few
J: TRBJ1-1
V: TRBV5-4
DNA: TGTGCCAGCAGCCGAGGGGGCGGTGACACTGAAGCTTTCTTT
CDR3: CASSRGGGDTEAFF

D: TRBD2
size: .
J: TRBJ2-7
V: TRBV27
DNA: TGTGCCAGCGAGGGGGGAACTAGCGGGAGGAAAGAGCAGTACTTC
CDR3: CASEGGTSGRKEQYF

D: TRBD2
size: .
J: TRBJ2-3
V: TRBV11-2
DNA: TGTGCCAGCAGCTTAGGCTCGGGAGGGCTGGATACGCAGTATTTT
CDR3: CASSLGSGGLDTQYF

D: TRBD1
size: .
J: TRBJ2-1
V: TRBV6-2/TRBV6-3
DNA: TGTGCCAGCAGTTACCGGCGTCAGGGGGCAAATGAGCAGTTCTTC
CDR3: CASSYRRQGANEQFF

D: .
size: .
J: TRBJ2-2
V: TRBV12-5
DNA: TGTGCTAGTGGAGGGGGGGGCCTTAGCACCGGGGAGCTGTTTTTT
CDR3: CASGGGGLSTGELFF

D: .
size: .
J: TRBJ1-2
V: TRBV7-8
DNA: TGTGCCAGCAGCTTAACAGGGTACGGCTACACCTTC
CDR3: CASSLTGYGYTF

D: .
size: .
J: TRBJ2-3
V: TRBV24-1
DNA: TGTGCCACCAGTGAGGGGGGGCCAAGGGATACGCAGTATTTT
CDR3: CATSEGGPRDTQYF

D: TRBD1
size: .
J: TRBJ2-7
V: TRBV7-2
DNA: TGTGCCAGCAGCCCCTGGACAGGGGACTACGAGCAGTACTTC
CDR3: CASSPWTGDYEQYF

D: .
size: .
J: TRBJ1-1
V: TRBV19
DNA: TGTGCCAGTAGTCCTCAGGGTATGGGGAACACTGAAGCTTTCTTT
CDR3: CASSPQGMGNTEAFF

D: TRBD1
size: .
J: TRBJ1-5
V: TRBV2
DNA: TGTGCCAGCAGTCGACAGACAGGGACTCAGCCCCAGCATTTT
CDR3: CASSRQTGTQPQHF

D: TRBD2
size: .
J: TRBJ2-3
V: TRBV5-1
DNA: TGCGCCAGCAGCCCGATCCCCCTGACTAGCGGGAGCACAGATACGCAGTATTTT
CDR3: CASSPIPLTSGSTDTQYF

D: TRBD1
size: .
J: TRBJ1-3
V: TRBV28
DNA: TGTGCCAGCAGTTTCGCGGGACAGGGGATCTCTGGAAACACCATATATTTT
CDR3: CASSFAGQGISGNTIYF

D: TRBD2
size: once
J: TRBJ2-1
V: TRBV7-2
DNA: TGTGCCAGCAGCTTAGTACAGCGGGAGGGTTCCTACAATGAGCAGTTCTTC
CDR3: CASSLVQREGSYNEQFF

D: TRBD1
size: once
J: TRBJ2-7
V: TRBV5-1
DNA: TGCGCCAGTGAGGCCGGGACAGGGGTAGGTGAGCAGTACTTC
CDR3: CASEAGTGVGEQYF

D: TRBD2
size: .
J: TRBJ2-1
V: TRBV7-6
DNA: TGTGCCAGCAGCGGCGGGACTAGCGGGGCCTCCTACAATGAGCAGTTCTTC
CDR3: CASSGGTSGASYNEQFF

D: TRBD1
size: .
J: TRBJ1-4
V: TRBV28
DNA: TGTGCCAGCAGCCCCAAGGACAGGGTCGGACTGTTTTTT
CDR3: CASSPKDRVGLFF

D: TRBD1
size: .
J: TRBJ2-2
V: TRBV19
DNA: TGTGCCAGTAGTTGGACAGGGGGGCGCACCGGGGAGCTGTTTTTT
CDR3: CASSWTGGRTGELFF

D: TRBD2
size: .
J: TRBJ2-7
V: TRBV3-1/TRBV3-2
DNA: TGTGCCAGCAGCCCCGGACTAGCTCCGGGGGAGCAGTACTTC
CDR3: CASSPGLAPGEQYF

D: TRBD1
size: .
J: TRBJ1-5
V: TRBV7-2
DNA: TGTGCCAGCAGCTTAAACAGGGGCAAGCCCCAGCATTTT
CDR3: CASSLNRGKPQHF

D: .
size: medium-sized
J: TRBJ1-2
V: TRBV19
DNA: TGTGCCAGTAGTCCGGACAGATTCGTTGGCTACACCTTC
CDR3: CASSPDRFVGYTF

D: .
size: .
J: TRBJ2-1
V: TRBV18
DNA: TGTGCCAGCTCACCGCGAGGGTTGGATGAGCAGTTCTTC
CDR3: CASSPRGLDEQFF

D: .
size: .
J: TRBJ1-5
V: TRBV28
DNA: TGTGCCAGCAGTGAAGGGGTTAGCAATCAGCCCCAGCATTTT
CDR3: CASSEGVSNQPQHF

D: .
size: .
J: TRBJ2-1
V: TRBV19
DNA: TGTGCCAGTAGTATTTGGCAGGATAATCTCGAGCAGTTCTTC
CDR3: CASSIWQDNLEQFF

D: TRBD2
size: .
J: TRBJ2-5
V: TRBV6-6
DNA: TGTGCCAGCAGTTACGTCGGGGGGGAGACCCAGTACTTC
CDR3: CASSYVGGETQYF

D: .
size: .
J: TRBJ2-1
V: TRBV4-3
DNA: TGCGCCAGCAGCCAAGATAAAGCCGCCGAGCAGTTCTTC
CDR3: CASSQDKAAEQFF

D: TRBD1
size: .
J: TRBJ1-1
V: TRBV2
DNA: TGTGCCAGCACCATAGACAGGGGCTATGACACTGAAGCTTTCTTT
CDR3: CASTIDRGYDTEAFF

D: TRBD1
size: .
J: TRBJ1-5
V: TRBV6-5
DNA: TGTGCCAGCGCCGGGACAGTTAGCAATCAGCCCCAGCATTTT
CDR3: CASAGTVSNQPQHF

D: TRBD2
size: .
J: TRBJ2-3
V: TRBV19
DNA: TGTGCCAGTAGTAATCCAGCGGGGGGCCCAGATACGCAGTATTTT
CDR3: CASSNPAGGPDTQYF

D: TRBD2
size: .
J: TRBJ2-1
V: TRBV3-1/TRBV3-2
DNA: TGTGCCAGCAGCCTAACAGCGTGGGGGACTAATAACAATGAGCAGTTCTTC
CDR3: CASSLTAWGTNNNEQFF

D: TRBD2
size: .
J: TRBJ2-7
V: TRBV10-3
DNA: TGTGCCATCAGTGAAACTGGGACTAGCGGGGTGCTTTCCTACGAGCAGTACTTC
CDR3: CAISETGTSGVLSYEQYF

D: .
size: .
J: TRBJ2-3
V: TRBV7-9
DNA: TGTGCCAGCAGCTTAGGCGTAACTAGCACAGATACGCAGTATTTT
CDR3: CASSLGVTSTDTQYF

D: TRBD1
size: few
J: TRBJ1-1
V: TRBV24-1
DNA: TGTGCCACCAGGACCTCCGGGACAGAGAACACTGAAGCTTTCTTT
CDR3: CATRTSGTENTEAFF

D: TRBD1
size: once
J: TRBJ1-2
V: TRBV5-6
DNA: TGTGCCAGCAGCTTGGACAGGGGGCACGGAAACTATGGCTACACCTTC
CDR3: CASSLDRGHGNYGYTF

D: .
size: .
J: TRBJ1-5
V: TRBV6-1
DNA: TGTGCCAGCAGTGAAGTTGGCGACTCGCAGCCCCAGCATTTT
CDR3: CASSEVGDSQPQHF

D: .
size: .
J: TRBJ2-2
V: TRBV23-1
DNA: TGCGCCAGCACCCATTTTGAGGCCCTTGACACCGGGGAGCTGTTTTTT
CDR3: CASTHFEALDTGELFF

D: .
size: .
J: TRBJ1-3
V: TRBV5-8
DNA: TGTGCCAGCAGCTTGCAAAGGAGCTCTGGAAACACCATATATTTT
CDR3: CASSLQRSSGNTIYF

D: TRBD2
size: .
J: TRBJ2-1
V: TRBV29-1
DNA: TGCAGCGTTGGAGTTTCCTCTAGCGGGAGAAATGAGCAGTTCTTC
CDR3: CSVGVSSSGRNEQFF

D: TRBD1
size: .
J: TRBJ2-1
V: TRBV28
DNA: TGTGCCAGCAGGGAAGCCGGGACAGGGGAATACAATGAGCAGTTCTTC
CDR3: CASREAGTGEYNEQFF

D: TRBD1
size: once
J: TRBJ1-2
V: TRBV5-4
DNA: TGTGCCAGCAGCTTGGAACCGGGACAGGGGGGCTATGGCTACACCTTC
CDR3: CASSLEPGQGGYGYTF

D: .
size: .
J: TRBJ2-7
V: TRBV4-3
DNA: TGCGCCAGCAGCCAAAGATTCCAGGATTCTCAGCAGTACTTC
CDR3: CASSQRFQDSQQYF

D: .
size: few
J: TRBJ2-7
V: TRBV2
DNA: TGTGCCAGCAGGGATGTCGTCAGAGGCCCCTACGAGCAGTACTTC
CDR3: CASRDVVRGPYEQYF

D: .
size: .
J: TRBJ2-7
V: TRBV27
DNA: TGTGCCAGGGATAAGCTAGCGATCTACGAGCAGTACTTC
CDR3: CARDKLAIYEQYF

D: TRBD1
size: .
J: TRBJ2-3
V: TRBV9
DNA: TGTGCCAGCAGACCTCGGACAGGTACCGATACGCAGTATTTT
CDR3: CASRPRTGTDTQYF

D: .
size: once
J: TRBJ2-2
V: TRBV4-2
DNA: TGTGCCAGCAGCCGACTGGGAGGTTTAGGTGACACCGGGGAGCTGTTTTTT
CDR3: CASSRLGGLGDTGELFF

D: TRBD1
size: .
J: TRBJ1-5
V: TRBV7-9
DNA: TGTGCCAGCAGCTCGACAGGGGATCAGCCCCAGCATTTT
CDR3: CASSSTGDQPQHF

D: TRBD1
size: .
J: TRBJ2-1
V: TRBV5-1
DNA: TGCGCCAGCAGCTCTACAGGGGTTTGGTACAATGAGCAGTTCTTC
CDR3: CASSSTGVWYNEQFF

D: TRBD2
size: .
J: TRBJ2-5
V: TRBV5-1
DNA: TGCGCCAGCAGCTTGATTCTAGCGGAATCGCCACAGTACTTC
CDR3: CASSLILAESPQYF

D: .
size: few
J: TRBJ2-7
V: TRBV2
DNA: TGTGCCAGCAGTGGAGACGAGCAGTACTTC
CDR3: CASSGDEQYF

D: TRBD1
size: .
J: TRBJ1-4
V: TRBV6-5
DNA: TGTGCCAGCAGTTACATACCGGGACAGGGGGATGAAAAACTGTTTTTT
CDR3: CASSYIPGQGDEKLFF

D: TRBD2
size: few
J: TRBJ2-1
V: TRBV6-5
DNA: TGTGCCAGCAGTTCAGAGGGACTAGCGGAATACAATGAGCAGTTCTTC
CDR3: CASSSEGLAEYNEQFF